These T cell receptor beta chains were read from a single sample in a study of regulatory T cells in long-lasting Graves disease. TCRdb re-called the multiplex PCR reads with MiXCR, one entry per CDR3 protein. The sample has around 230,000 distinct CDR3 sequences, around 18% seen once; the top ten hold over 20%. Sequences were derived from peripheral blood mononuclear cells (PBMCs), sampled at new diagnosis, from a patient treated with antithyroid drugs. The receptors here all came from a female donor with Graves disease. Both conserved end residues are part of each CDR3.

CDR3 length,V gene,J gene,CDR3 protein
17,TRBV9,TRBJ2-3,CASSVDPRRAGTDTQYF
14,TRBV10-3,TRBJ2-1,CAIRAGGDLNEQFF
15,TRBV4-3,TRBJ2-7,CASSHVAGVSYEQYF
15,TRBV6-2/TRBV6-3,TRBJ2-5,CASSYGQGAGETQYF
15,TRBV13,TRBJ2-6,CASTQGFSGANVLTF
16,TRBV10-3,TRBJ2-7,CAISEGIAGSFYEQYF
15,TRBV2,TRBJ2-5,CASKGAGGLGETQYF
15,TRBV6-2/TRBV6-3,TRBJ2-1,CASNHGQGAYNEQFF
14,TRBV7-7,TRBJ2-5,CASSSGTSHETQYF
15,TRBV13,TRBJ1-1,CASTQWGDMNTEAFF
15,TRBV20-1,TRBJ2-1,CSARHPGTGDREQFF
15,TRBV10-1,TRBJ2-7,CASSRTSGTTYEQYF
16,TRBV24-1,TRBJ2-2,CATSASGAANTGELFF
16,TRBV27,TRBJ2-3,CASSSIQGLFTDTQYF
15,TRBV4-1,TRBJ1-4,CASSRQGTAAEKLFF
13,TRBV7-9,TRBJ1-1,CASIELGDTEAFF
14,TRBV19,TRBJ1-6,CASSIWGRNSPLHF
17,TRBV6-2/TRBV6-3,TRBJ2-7,CASSYSGTPDASYEQYF
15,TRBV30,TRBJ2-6,CAWTDSSSGANVLTF
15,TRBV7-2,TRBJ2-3,CASSDARGDADTQYF
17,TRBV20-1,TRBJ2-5,CSARDRGQGSFQETQYF
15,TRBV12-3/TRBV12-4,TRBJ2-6,CASTTGVGGANVLTF
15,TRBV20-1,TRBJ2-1,CSARPGLVGDNEQFF
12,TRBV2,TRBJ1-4,CASRLDSEKLFF
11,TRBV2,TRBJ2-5,CASSDLGTQYF
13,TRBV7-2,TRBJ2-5,CASSLQGKETQYF
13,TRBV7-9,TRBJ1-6,CASSLALNKPLHF
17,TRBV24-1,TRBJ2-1,CATSDPSASGAYNEQFF
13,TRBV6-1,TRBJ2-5,CASTRQGRETQYF
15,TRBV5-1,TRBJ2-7,CASSLGRTSTYEQYF
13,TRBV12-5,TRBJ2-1,CASGTSGGNEQFF
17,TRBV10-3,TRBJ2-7,CAISESTGRDRTYEQYF
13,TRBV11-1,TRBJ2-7,CASSWTGDYEQYF
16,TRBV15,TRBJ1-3,CATSRVPPGAGNTIYF
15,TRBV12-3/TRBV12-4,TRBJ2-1,CASRGLAGVQNEQFF
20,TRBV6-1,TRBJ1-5,CASSEASDRRVNPFNQPQHF
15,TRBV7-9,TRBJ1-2,CASSLGGEGHYGYTF
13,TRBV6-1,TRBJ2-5,CASRSTGWETQYF
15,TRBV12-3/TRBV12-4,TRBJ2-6,CASRVAGTGANVLTF
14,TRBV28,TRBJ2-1,CASTLGLAPNEQFF
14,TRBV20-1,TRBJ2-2,CSARFGVRTGELFF
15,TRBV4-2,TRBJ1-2,CASSQDQGAIYGYTF
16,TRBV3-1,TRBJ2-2,CASSQPWGAYTGELFF
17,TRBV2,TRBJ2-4,CASNRPSGQLAKNIQYF